The 20 T cell receptor beta chains in this list originate from one sample, sequenced in a study of Siglec-9 on CD8 T cells in melanoma. The data were produced by immunoSEQ multiplex PCR, yet TCRdb's version contains in-frame clones alone and is incomplete. The data hold 30,000 to 45,000 clones, with 84% observed a single time. Source material: Siglec-9- CD8+ T cells sorted from blood. The receptors come from a human donor in good health.

This chain joins TRBV2 and TRBJ2-1; 12 positions match TRBD2. Unmatched junction bases numbered 11, after V lost 4 bases and J lost 10 bases. The CDR3 covers 16 residues. Germline CDR1 reads SNHLY; CDR2 reads FYNNEI. The CDR3 nucleotides read TGTGCCAGCAGTGCCCCTAGCGGGGGGGAGTTGGTCGAGCAGTTCTTC. It codes for CASSAPSGGELVEQFF. Variable domain in full (rest from reference TRBV2 and TRBJ2-1): EPEVTQTPSHQVTQMGQEVILRCVPISNHLYFYWYRQILGQKVEFLVSFYNNEISEKSEIFDDQFSVERPDGSNFTLKIRSTKLEDSAMYFCASSAPSGGELVEQFFGPGTRLTVL.

The genes are TRBV6-5 and TRBJ1-2, with D possibly TRBD1 on 5 matching bases. Germline V gene data show CDR1 as MNHEY and CDR2 as SVGAGI. Trimming stripped 6 bases from V and 4 bases from J, with 12 bases between. CDR3 length: 13 amino acids. The CDR3 DNA follows: TGTGCCAGCAGACCAAGGGGTTTCTATGGCTACACCTTC. Protein product: CASRPRGFYGYTF.

This chain joins TRBV13 and TRBJ1-3, with D uncertain. The CDR3 is 16 amino acids. V was cut by 3 bases and J by 1 base, with 13 bases left in between. The germline V gene has CDR1 PRHDT and CDR2 FYEKMQ (reference sequence). The chain's CDR3 is CASSFKSDGSGNTIYF. DNA for the CDR3: TGTGCCAGCAGCTTCAAGTCTGACGGATCTGGAAACACCATATATTTT.

The chain links TRBV15 to TRBJ1-5, with unresolved D. Germline V gene data show CDR1 as LNHNV and CDR2 as YYDKDF (reference sequence). The V and J ends lost 0 bases and 8 bases respectively, with 8 bases between them. The CDR3 covers 13 residues. The CDR3 sequence is CATSRDEKEPQHF. DNA for the CDR3: TGTGCCACCAGCAGAGATGAGAAAGAGCCCCAGCATTTT.

The chain carries TRBV27 and TRBJ1-6, with D hard to call. V dropped 3 bases and J dropped 0 bases, with 9 bases sitting between them. The CDR3 contains 16 residues. Germline V lookup: CDR1 MNHEY, CDR2 SMNVEV (reference sequence). CDR3 bases: TGTGCCAGCAGTTTGTACACGAGCTCCTATAATTCACCCCTCCACTTT. This codes for CASSLYTSSYNSPLHF.

The CDR3 loop reads CASSEDLDTGSTNQPQHF. The CDR3 DNA reads as TGTGCCAGCAGTGAAGACCTCGACACAGGGTCAACCAATCAGCCCCAGCATTTT. This sequence joins TRBV6-1 and TRBJ1-5; weak D call: TRBD1 (6 bases). Germline lookup yields CDR1 MNHNS and CDR2 SASEGT. This CDR3 contains 18 residues. V dropped 1 base and J dropped 3 bases, with 19 bases sitting between them.

V and J are TRBV27 and TRBJ1-1, with TRBD1 matching over 8 bases. Trimming at V came to 4 bases and at J to 4 bases, leaving 11 bases not matched to a gene. Germline CDR1 is MNHEY and CDR2 is SMNVEV (reference sequence). CDR3 length: 16 residues. CDR3 nucleotides: TGTGCCAGCAGTTATTCGACAGGGGAATTGGGCACTGAAGCTTTCTTT. Amino acid sequence: CASSYSTGELGTEAFF.

This clone turned up a few times. The DNA of the CDR3 is TGTGCCTGGAGCCCATTCGAGTTAGGATGGAATTCACCCCTCCACTTT. Amino acids: CAWSPFELGWNSPLHF. V and J are TRBV30 and TRBJ1-6; D unresolved. Trimming removed 3 bases from V and 7 bases from J, with 19 bases in between. Germline V gene sequence: CDR1 GTSNPN, CDR2 SVGIG (reference sequence). The CDR3 consists of 16 residues.

This clone came up a few times. The chain has TRBV7-3 and TRBJ2-1; 10 bases align to TRBD2. In germline, CDR1 is SGHTA, CDR2 FQGTGA. There are 15 residues in the CDR3. The ends lost 5 bases at V and 4 bases at J; junction bases unmatched: 5. The CDR3 nucleotides are TGTGCCAGCAGCACTGGGACTAGCGTTTACAATGAGCAGTTCTTC. It codes for CASSTGTSVYNEQFF.

The chain uses TRBV30 and TRBJ2-1; no clear D gene. Germline V gene sequence: CDR1 GTSNPN, CDR2 SVGIG (reference sequence). This CDR3 is built from 15 residues. The V end lost 4 bases, the J end lost 8 bases, and 21 bases lay between the germline ends. The chain's CDR3 is CAWNVNGYTSHEQFF. The CDR3 DNA follows: TGTGCCTGGAACGTGAATGGTTACACGTCCCATGAGCAGTTCTTC.

The chain joins TRBV11-2 to TRBJ2-7; possibly TRBD1 for D (6 bases). This CDR3 contains 17 residues. CDR1 SGHAT and CDR2 FQNNGV come from the germline V gene. Trimming removed 0 bases at V and 0 bases at J, with 15 bases between. The CDR3 reads CASSLEGPDRSSYEQYF. As DNA, the CDR3 is TGTGCCAGCAGCTTAGAGGGGCCCGACAGGAGCTCCTACGAGCAGTACTTC.

The J gene is TRBJ2-1, the V gene TRBV10-3; 8 nucleotides match TRBD1. Trimming removed 2 bases from V and 8 bases from J; junction bases left unmatched: 11. Per germline, CDR1 ENHRY and CDR2 SYGVKD. CDR3 length equals 16 residues. DNA for the CDR3: TGTGCCATCAGTGAGCCAGACAGGGGAAGCGGCGATGAGCAGTTCTTC. Translating it yields CAISEPDRGSGDEQFF.

As DNA, the CDR3 is TGTGCCAGCAGCTTAGGCCTAGGACTAGGAACCTACGAGCAGTACTTC. It codes for CASSLGLGLGTYEQYF. This chain connects TRBV13 to TRBJ2-7; 7 bases fit TRBD2. Germline CDR1 is PRHDT and CDR2 is FYEKMQ (reference sequence). This CDR3 is built from 16 residues. J gave up 2 bases and V 0 bases, and 7 bases lay outside the gene matches.

V is TRBV7-3 and J is TRBJ2-5; D tentatively fits TRBD1 or TRBD2 (6 bases each). CDR1 and CDR2 (germline): SGHTA, FQGTGA. V was cut by 6 bases and J by 5 bases, with 19 bases left in between. The CDR3 is made up of 15 amino acids. The CDR3 sequence is CASRGPGATSETQYF. DNA of the CDR3: TGTGCCAGCAGGGGACCGGGGGCGACTTCGGAGACCCAGTACTTC.

This clone showed up just once. The chain has TRBV25-1 and TRBJ1-2, with 10 bases lining up with TRBD1. J lost 7 bases, V lost 4 bases, and 12 bases had no gene match. Germline V gene data show CDR1 as MGHDK and CDR2 as SYGVNS. This CDR3 contains 16 residues. CDR3 bases: TGTGCCAGCAGTGCCCAAGGGGACAGGGGTTTAGGTGGCTACACCTTC. It codes for CASSAQGDRGLGGYTF.

V is TRBV27 and J is TRBJ1-5; maybe TRBD1 (5 bases). Germline V gives CDR1 MNHEY, CDR2 SMNVEV (reference sequence). This CDR3 contains 16 residues. V was trimmed by 5 bases and J by 2 bases, leaving 16 bases between them. This CDR3 reads CASSPWGGGGNQPQHF. The CDR3 DNA follows: TGTGCCAGCAGTCCATGGGGCGGGGGTGGCAATCAGCCCCAGCATTTT.

The V call is TRBV28, the J call TRBJ1-2; possible D gene TRBD1, 6 bases. CDR1 is MDHEN and CDR2 is SYDVKM in the germline V gene. V lost 4 bases and J lost 3, with 12 bases in between. The CDR3 has 14 residues. The CDR3 DNA follows: TGTGCCAGCAGTTACACAGGGTTGGACTATGGCTACACCTTC. Protein sequence: CASSYTGLDYGYTF.

This chain uses TRBV27 with TRBJ2-7; D ambiguous. This CDR3 region has 14 residues. Trimming left V 6 bases short and J 5 bases short, with 17 bases between. Germline V CDR1 and CDR2: MNHEY, SMNVEV (reference sequence). In nucleotides, the CDR3 is TGTGCCAGCAGGCGCGAACTACGTATCGACGAGCAGTACTTC. The encoded protein is CASRRELRIDEQYF.

This rearrangement joins TRBV6-5 to TRBJ2-7; D is possibly TRBD1 (6 bases). The V end was cut by 0 bases, the J end by 2 bases, with 11 bases between. Per germline, CDR1 MNHEY and CDR2 SVGAGI. The CDR3 spans 15 residues. The CDR3: CASSYSGAETYEQYF. For the CDR3, the DNA is TGTGCCAGCAGTTACTCGGGGGCTGAAACCTACGAGCAGTACTTC.

The rearrangement uses TRBV27 and TRBJ2-1, with TRBD2 matching over 9 bases. The germline V gene encodes CDR1 MNHEY and CDR2 SMNVEV (reference sequence). V was pared by 8 bases and J by 0 bases, with 2 bases of the junction left unmatched. This CDR3 region has 14 residues. CDR3 sequence: CASRLADSYNEQFF. In DNA form, the CDR3 reads TGTGCCAGCCGACTAGCGGACTCCTACAATGAGCAGTTCTTC.